This note documents a single T cell receptor (beta chain) sequence. This record belongs to a study of blood T cell repertoires in COVID-19. Study-wide background: COVID-19 samples collected from the United States, Italy and Spain covered acute and convalescent phases. PBMCs, B-cell-depleted T cells, or T cells provided the cDNA or gDNA that made up the material.

In the original analysis: Using reference gene primer amplification, nucleated cell counts were estimated. Clones were sequenced by immunoSEQ multiplex PCR, and TCRdb holds only the in-frame ones, with some missing. V, J and clone size were drawn from that table, and D and trimming were deduced from the DNA. The sample shows 35,000 to 45,000 clones, less than 85% of them seen only once. The sequence was collected from a man between 65 and 79 years old with acute or convalescent COVID-19. Sample: peripheral blood.

The CDR3 coding sequence is TGTGCCAGCAGTTTACCGACTAGCGGGGGTTTCCTAGGAACAGATACGCAGTATTTT. It encodes CASSLPTSGGFLGTDTQYF. The V and J genes are TRBV28 and TRBJ2-3; 12 bases line up with TRBD2. Germline trimming cut 2 bases from V and 3 bases from J; bases unmatched to any gene: 12. CDR1 is MDHEN, CDR2 SYDVKM, per germline. The CDR3 extends over 19 amino acids.